This T cell receptor beta chain was found in a study of glioma-infiltrating T cells (dated by TCRdb to the mid-2010s). Concerning the study at large: The low-grade gliomas were WHO grade II oligodendrogliomas or astrocytomas, while the glioblastomas were WHO grade IV tumors sampled at initial diagnosis rather than at recurrent diagnosis. To measure divergence between tissue and blood T-cell populations, each tissue-infiltrating repertoire was compared with the peripheral blood repertoire of the same patient. Three low-grade glioma patients, several primary glioblastoma patients and three non-glioma patients contributing non-neoplastic brain tissue were included in the paired cohort. Glioma tissue, non-neoplastic brain tissue and matched peripheral blood mononuclear cells were used as sources from which TCR alpha- and beta-chain repertoires were sequenced. Dexamethasone was administered to glioma patients for six or fewer days before surgery. Sequencing coverage of 4.5- to 10-fold of 750,000 to 1,000,000 peripheral T cells was targeted for blood libraries.

This clonotype was counted many times. This receptor's antigen is unknown. The junction differs from germline at one of its ends, possibly a read error. Immediately after resection, surgical brain or tumor specimens were cryofrozen in liquid nitrogen, and peripheral blood cells were collected at the same time. The iRepertoire nested amplicon-rescue multiplex PCR (arm-PCR) platform was used to amplify TCR alpha and beta CDR3 regions from RNA. For one-step reverse transcription and amplification, about 90-400 ng of tissue mRNA or PBMC total RNA was used as input. Following bead purification, Illumina adapters were added by a secondary multiplex PCR, and libraries between 200 and 400 bp were gel-purified. Demultiplexing relied on internal 6-nucleotide barcodes carried by the libraries. Libraries were sequenced on an Illumina MiSeq with 2x220 or 2x250 nucleotide paired-end reads. Per the authors' processing: Paired reads were merged with FLASH 1.2.11 and aligned to the GRCh37 human genome with BWA-MEM before extracting TRA and TRB reads. An IMGT-derived reference of cassette sequences and CDR3 motifs, with pseudogenes included, was used for V and J assignment. Reads were translated in three frames, and productive CDR3s were defined as those with a C...FGXG motif and no stop codons. Clonotypes were defined as unique combinations of V-J cassette pair and CDR3 amino acid sequence. Filtering of reads was based on Hamming distance, with the threshold set by the sequence error rate of each sample in mapped regions. The public reads were reprocessed in TCRdb via fastp at Q25 and MiXCR, keeping in-frame beta chains. Every CDR3 protein is listed once, alongside the most common genes and DNA of its rows. The V and J calls shown here were made by TCRdb, not taken from the authors' results. The sample table records approximately 400,000 distinct CDR3 sequences; about two fifths of these occur just once. The biggest ten clones account for 9.5% to 15% of the sample.

On the study overall, not on this receptor specifically: VJ-independent divergence between tissue and blood was below expectation in non-neoplastic patients but above expectation in all gliomas, especially low-grade gliomas. Patients with low tissue-blood divergence were marked by a signature set of shared blood CDR3 motifs, and this signature set was depleted in highly divergent patients. Very few CDR3 sequences were shared between tissue and blood, attributed to high CDR3 diversity and limited sampling. The group comparisons were based on small numbers of patients: three non-neoplastic, three low-grade glioma and eight glioblastoma patients.

The clonotype originates from a human donor with low-grade glioma or glioblastoma, undergoing nonglioma brain surgery, or in good health (not recorded which). The sequencing input was glioma tissue, nonneoplastic brain tissue, or PBMCs (not recorded which).

The DNA sequence is as follows: TGTGCCAGCAGTTTGGGTAGCGGGAGCTACGAGCAGTACTTC. Its product reads: CASSLGSGSYEQYF. Rearrangement joined TRBV5-4 to TRBJ2-7, with TRBD2 identical over 9 junction bases. CDR1 and CDR2 are drawn from the germline V gene (reference sequence): SGHNT, YYREEE. Reading from cysteine to phenylalanine, the CDR3 counts 14 amino acids. The only DNA kept is the CDR3, 42 bases in frame from the first base.